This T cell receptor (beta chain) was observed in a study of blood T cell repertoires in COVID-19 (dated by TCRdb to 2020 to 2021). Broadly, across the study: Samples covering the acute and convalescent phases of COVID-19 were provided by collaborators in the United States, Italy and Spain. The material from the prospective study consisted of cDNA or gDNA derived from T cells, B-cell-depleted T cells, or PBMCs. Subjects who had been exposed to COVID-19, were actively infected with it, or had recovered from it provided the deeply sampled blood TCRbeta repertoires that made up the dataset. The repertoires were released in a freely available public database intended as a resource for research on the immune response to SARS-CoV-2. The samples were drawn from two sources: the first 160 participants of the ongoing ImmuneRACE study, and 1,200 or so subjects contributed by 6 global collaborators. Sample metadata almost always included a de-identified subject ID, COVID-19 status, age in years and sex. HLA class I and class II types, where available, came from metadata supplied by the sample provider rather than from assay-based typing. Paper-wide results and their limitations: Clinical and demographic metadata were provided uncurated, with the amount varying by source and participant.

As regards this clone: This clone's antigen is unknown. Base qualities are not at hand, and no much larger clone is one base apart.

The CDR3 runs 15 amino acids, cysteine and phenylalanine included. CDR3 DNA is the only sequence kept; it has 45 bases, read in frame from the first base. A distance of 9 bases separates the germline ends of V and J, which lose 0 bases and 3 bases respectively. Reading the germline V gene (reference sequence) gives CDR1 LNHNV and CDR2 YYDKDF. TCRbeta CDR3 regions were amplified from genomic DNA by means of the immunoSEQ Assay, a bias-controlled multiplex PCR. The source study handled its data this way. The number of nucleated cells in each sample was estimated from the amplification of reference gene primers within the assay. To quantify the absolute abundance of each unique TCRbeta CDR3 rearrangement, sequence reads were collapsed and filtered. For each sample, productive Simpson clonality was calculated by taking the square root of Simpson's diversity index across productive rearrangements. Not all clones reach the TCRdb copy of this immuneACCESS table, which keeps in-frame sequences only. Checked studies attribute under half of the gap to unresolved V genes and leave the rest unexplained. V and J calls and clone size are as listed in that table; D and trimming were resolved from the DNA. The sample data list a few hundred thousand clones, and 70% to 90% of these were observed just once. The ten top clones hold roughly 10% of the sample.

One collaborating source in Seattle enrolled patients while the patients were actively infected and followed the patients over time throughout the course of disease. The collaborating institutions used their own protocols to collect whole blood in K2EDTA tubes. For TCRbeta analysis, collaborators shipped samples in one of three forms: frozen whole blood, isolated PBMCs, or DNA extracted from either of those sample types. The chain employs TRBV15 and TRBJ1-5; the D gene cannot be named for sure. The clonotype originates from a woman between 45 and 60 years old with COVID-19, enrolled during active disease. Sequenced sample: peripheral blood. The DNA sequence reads TGTGCCACCAGCAGAGATATCACAGCCAATCAGCCCCAGCATTTT. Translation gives CATSRDITANQPQHF.